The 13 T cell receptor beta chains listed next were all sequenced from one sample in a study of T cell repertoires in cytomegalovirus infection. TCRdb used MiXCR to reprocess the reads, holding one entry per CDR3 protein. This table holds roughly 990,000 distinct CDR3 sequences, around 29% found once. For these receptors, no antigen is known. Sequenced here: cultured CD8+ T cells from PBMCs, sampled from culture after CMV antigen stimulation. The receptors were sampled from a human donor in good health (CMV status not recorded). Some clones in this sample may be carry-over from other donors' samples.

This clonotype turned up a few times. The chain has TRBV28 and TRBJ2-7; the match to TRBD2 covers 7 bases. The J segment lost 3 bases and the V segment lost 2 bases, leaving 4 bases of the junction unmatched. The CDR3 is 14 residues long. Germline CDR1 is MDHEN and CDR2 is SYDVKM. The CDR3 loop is CASSLGGEVYEQYV. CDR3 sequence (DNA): TGTGCCAGCAGTTTAGGGGGGGAGGTCTACGAGCAGTACGTC.

The CDR3: CSAEVRVGEQYF. The CDR3 bases are TGCAGCGCCGAGGTCCGGGTGGGAGAGCAGTACTTC. This sequence joins TRBV29-1 and TRBJ2-7; no reliable D call. Germline values: CDR1 SQVTM, CDR2 ANQGSEA. This CDR3 is 12 amino acids long. V was pared by 7 bases and J by 7 bases, with 17 bases between.

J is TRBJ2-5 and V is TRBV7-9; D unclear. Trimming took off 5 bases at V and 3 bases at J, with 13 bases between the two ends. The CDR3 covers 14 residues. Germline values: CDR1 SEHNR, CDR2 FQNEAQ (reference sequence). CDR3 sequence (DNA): TGTGCCAGCAGCGTTCGACACCCCGAAGAGACCCAGTACTTC. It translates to CASSVRHPEETQYF.

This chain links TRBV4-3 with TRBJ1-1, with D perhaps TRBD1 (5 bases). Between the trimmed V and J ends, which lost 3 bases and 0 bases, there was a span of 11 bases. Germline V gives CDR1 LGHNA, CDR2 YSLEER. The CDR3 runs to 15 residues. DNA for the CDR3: TGCGCCAGCAGCCAGGGGCGGTACATGAACACTGAAGCTTTCTTT. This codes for CASSQGRYMNTEAFF.

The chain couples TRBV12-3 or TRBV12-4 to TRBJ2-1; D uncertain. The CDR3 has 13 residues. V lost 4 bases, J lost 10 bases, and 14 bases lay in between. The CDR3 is CASSSLSEIEQFF. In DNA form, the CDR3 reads TGTGCCAGCAGTTCCCTATCCGAGATCGAGCAGTTCTTC.

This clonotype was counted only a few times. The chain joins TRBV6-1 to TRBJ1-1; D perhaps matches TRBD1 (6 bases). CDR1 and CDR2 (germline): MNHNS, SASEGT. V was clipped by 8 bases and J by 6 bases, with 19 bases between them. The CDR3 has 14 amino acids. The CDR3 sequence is CASSWAGEGAEAFF. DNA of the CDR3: TGTGCCAGCTCTTGGGCAGGGGAGGGGGCTGAAGCTTTCTTT.

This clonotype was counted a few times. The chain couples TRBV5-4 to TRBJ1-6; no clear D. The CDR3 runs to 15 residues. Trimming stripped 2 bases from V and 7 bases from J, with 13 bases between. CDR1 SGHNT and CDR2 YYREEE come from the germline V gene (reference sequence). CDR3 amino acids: CASSLMRELNSPLHF. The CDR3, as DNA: TGTGCCAGCAGCTTAATGAGGGAATTGAATTCACCCCTCCACTTT. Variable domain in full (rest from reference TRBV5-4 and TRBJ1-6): ETGVTQSPTHLIKTRGQQVTLRCSSQSGHNTVSWYQQALGQGPQFIFQYYREEENGRGNFPPRFSGLQFPNYSSELNVNALELDDSALYLCASSLMRELNSPLHFGNGTRLTVT.

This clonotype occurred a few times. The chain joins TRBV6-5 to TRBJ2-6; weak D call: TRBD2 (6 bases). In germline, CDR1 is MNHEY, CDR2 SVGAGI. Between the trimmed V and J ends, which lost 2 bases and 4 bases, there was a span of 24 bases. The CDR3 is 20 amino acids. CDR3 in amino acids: CASSYRTNVGGRSGANVLTF. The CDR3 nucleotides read TGTGCCAGCAGTTACAGAACAAATGTGGGGGGTCGATCCGGGGCCAACGTCCTGACTTTC.

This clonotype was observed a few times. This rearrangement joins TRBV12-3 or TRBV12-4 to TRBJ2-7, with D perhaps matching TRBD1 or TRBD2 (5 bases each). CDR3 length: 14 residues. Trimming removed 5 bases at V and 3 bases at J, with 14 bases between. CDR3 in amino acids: CASSPSGQNYEQYF. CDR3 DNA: TGTGCCAGCAGTCCATCGGGGCAAAACTACGAGCAGTACTTC.

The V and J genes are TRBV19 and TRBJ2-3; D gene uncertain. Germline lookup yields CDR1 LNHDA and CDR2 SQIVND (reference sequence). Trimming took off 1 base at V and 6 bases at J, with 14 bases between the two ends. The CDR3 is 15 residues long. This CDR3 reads CASSIGGSVSDTQYF. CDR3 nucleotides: TGTGCCAGTAGTATAGGGGGTTCGGTATCGGATACGCAGTATTTT. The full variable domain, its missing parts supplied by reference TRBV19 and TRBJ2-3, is DGGITQSPKYLFRKEGQNVTLSCEQNLNHDAMYWYRQDPGQGLRLIYYSQIVNDFQKGDIAEGYSVSREKKESFPLTVTSAQKNPTAFYLCASSIGGSVSDTQYFGPGTRLTVL.

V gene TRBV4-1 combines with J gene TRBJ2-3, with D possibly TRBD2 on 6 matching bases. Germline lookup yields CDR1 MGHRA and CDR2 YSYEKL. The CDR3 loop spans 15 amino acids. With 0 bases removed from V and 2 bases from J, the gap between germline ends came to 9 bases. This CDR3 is CASSQEAGFTDTQYF. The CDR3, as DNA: TGCGCCAGCAGCCAAGAAGCGGGTTTCACAGATACGCAGTATTTT.

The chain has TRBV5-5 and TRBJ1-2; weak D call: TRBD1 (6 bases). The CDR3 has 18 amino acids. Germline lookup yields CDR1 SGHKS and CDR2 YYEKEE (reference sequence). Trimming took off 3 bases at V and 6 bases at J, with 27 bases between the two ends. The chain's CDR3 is CASSSEEMPHIGGDGYTF. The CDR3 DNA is TGTGCCAGCAGCTCAGAGGAGATGCCTCACATAGGGGGAGATGGCTACACCTTC.

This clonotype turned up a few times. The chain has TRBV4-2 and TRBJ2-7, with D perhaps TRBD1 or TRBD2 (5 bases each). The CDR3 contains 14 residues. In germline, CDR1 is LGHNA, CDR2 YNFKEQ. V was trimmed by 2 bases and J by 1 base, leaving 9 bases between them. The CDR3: CASSQRDGSYEQYV. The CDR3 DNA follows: TGTGCCAGCAGCCAAAGGGACGGGTCCTACGAGCAGTACGTC.